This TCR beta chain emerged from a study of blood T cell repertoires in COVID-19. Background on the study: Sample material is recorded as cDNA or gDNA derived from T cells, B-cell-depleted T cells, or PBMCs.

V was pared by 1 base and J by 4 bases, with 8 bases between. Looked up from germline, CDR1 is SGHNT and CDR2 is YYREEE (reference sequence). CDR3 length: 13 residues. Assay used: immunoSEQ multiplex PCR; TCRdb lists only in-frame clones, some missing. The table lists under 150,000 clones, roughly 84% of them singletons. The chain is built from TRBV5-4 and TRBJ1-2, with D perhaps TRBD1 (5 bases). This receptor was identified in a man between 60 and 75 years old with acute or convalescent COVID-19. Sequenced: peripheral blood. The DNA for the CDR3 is TGTGCCAGCAGCTTGCAGGGTGCCTATGGCTACACCTTC. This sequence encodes CASSLQGAYGYTF.